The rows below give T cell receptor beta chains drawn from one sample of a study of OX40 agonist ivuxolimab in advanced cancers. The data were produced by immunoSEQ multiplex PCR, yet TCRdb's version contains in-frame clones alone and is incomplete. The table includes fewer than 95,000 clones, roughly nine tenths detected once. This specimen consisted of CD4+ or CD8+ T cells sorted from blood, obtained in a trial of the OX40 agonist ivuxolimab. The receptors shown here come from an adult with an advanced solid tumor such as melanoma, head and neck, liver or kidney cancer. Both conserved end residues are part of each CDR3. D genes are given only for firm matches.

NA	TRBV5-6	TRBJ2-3	TGTGCCACCTCGTGGGCGGGGGCGTTAAATACGCAGTATTTT	CATSWAGALNTQYF
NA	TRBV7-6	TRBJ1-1	TGTGCCAGCAGCTTAGCAGGATCTGAAGCTTTCTTT	CASSLAGSEAFF
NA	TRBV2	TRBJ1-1	TGTGCCAGCAGCGAGCTGACAGACCTGAACACTGAAGCTTTCTTT	CASSELTDLNTEAFF
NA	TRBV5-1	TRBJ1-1	TGCGCCAGCAGCTTGGCCCGAACTGGCGGGAACACTGAAGCTTTCTTT	CASSLARTGGNTEAFF
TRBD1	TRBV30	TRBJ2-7	TGTGCCTGGGAGACTACCGCCGGGACAGCATACTCCTACGAGCAGTACTTC	CAWETTAGTAYSYEQYF
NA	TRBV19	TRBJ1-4	TGTGCCAGTAGTATAGTTGCAACTAATGAAAAACTGTTTTTT	CASSIVATNEKLFF
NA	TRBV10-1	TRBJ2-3	TGCGCCAGCAGTGATAGGAGGGGTACAGATACGCAGTATTTT	CASSDRRGTDTQYF
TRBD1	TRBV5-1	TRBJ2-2	TGCGCCAGCGGTCGGACAGGGACGACCGGGGAGCTGTTTTTT	CASGRTGTTGELFF
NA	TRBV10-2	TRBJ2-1	TGCGCCAGCAGTGAGTTTCGACAGGCCAATGAGCAGTTCTTC	CASSEFRQANEQFF
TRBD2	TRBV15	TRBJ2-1	TGTGCCACTTCTCCTTCTAGCGGGAGGGCCACTGAGCAGTTCTTC	CATSPSSGRATEQFF
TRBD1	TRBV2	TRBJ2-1	TGTGCCAGCAGTGAACCGAGACAGGGGTTGTATGAGCAGTTCTTC	CASSEPRQGLYEQFF
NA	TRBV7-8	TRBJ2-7	TGTGCCAGCAGCTTAGTTGGCAGGTCCTACGAGCAGTACTTC	CASSLVGRSYEQYF
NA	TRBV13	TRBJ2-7	TGTGCCAGCAGCTTATCCTCCTACGAGCAGTACTTC	CASSLSSYEQYF
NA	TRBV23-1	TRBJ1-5	TGCGCCAGCAGTCAATCAGAGGGAGAGTGCGGCAATCAGCCCCAGCATTTT	CASSQSEGECGNQPQHF
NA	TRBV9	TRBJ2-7	TGTGCCAGCAGCGTAGCTTCCGGGACAATCTACGAGCAGTACTTC	CASSVASGTIYEQYF
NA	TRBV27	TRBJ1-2	TGTGCCAGCAGTTTTCTTTATGGGGGGTTGCATGGCTACACCTTC	CASSFLYGGLHGYTF
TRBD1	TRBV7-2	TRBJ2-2	TGTGCCAGCAGCTTAGACAGGGGAAGTCCCCTGCCCCTCACCGGGGAGCTGTTTTTT	CASSLDRGSPLPLTGELFF